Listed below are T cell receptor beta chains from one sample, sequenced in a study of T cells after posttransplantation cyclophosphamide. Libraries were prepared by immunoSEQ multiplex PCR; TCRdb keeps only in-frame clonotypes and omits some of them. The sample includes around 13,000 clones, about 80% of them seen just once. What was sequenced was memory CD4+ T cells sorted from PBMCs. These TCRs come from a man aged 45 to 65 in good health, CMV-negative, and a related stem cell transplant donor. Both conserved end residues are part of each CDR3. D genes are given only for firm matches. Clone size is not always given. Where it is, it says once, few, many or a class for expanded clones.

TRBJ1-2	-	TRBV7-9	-	TGTGCCAGCAGTAGGACTGATGGCTACACCTTC	CASSRTDGYTF
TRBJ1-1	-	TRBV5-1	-	TGCGCCAGCAGATTGGCGGGAACTGAAGCTTTCTTT	CASRLAGTEAFF
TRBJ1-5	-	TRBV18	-	TGTGCCAGCTCACCGGGACAAGGGGCTTACAATCAGCCCCAGCATTTT	CASSPGQGAYNQPQHF
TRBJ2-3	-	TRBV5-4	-	TGTGCCAGCAGCTCCACAGGCACAGATACGCAGTATTTT	CASSSTGTDTQYF
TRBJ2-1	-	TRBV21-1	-	TGTGCCAGCAGCAACGTATACAATGAGCAGTTCTTC	CASSNVYNEQFF
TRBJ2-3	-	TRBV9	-	TGTGCCAGCAGCCCCCGCGAGGGTTTAACAGATACGCAGTATTTT	CASSPREGLTDTQYF
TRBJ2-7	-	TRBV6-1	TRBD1	TGTGCCAGCAGTCTGGGACAGTCGAATTACTACGAGCAGTACTTC	CASSLGQSNYYEQYF
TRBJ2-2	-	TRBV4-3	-	TGCGCCAGCAGCCAAGACGGACTCACCGGGGAGCTGTTTTTT	CASSQDGLTGELFF
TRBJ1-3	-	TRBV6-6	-	TGTGCCAGCAGAGAGGACAGCCGGGGAAACACCATACATTTT	CASREDSRGNTIHF
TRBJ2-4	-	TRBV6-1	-	TGTGCCAGCAGTGAAGCTGGCACGGCCAAAAACATTCAGTACTTC	CASSEAGTAKNIQYF
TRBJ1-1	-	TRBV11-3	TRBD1	TGTGCCAGCAGCCAAGGGTGGGTAAAGGGGGCGAACACTGAAGCTTTCTTT	CASSQGWVKGANTEAFF
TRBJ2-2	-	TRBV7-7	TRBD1	TGTGCTAGCAGCCCCCGACAGGGGCAGCACGGGGAGCTGTTTTTT	CASSPRQGQHGELFF
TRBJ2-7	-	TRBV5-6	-	TGTGCCAGCAGCTTGGCATTCAGGGGTTACGAGCAGTACTTC	CASSLAFRGYEQYF
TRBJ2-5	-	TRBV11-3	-	TGTGCCAGCAGCTTAGGCCCCGTGGCCGAGGGCCAAGAGACCCAGTACTTC	CASSLGPVAEGQETQYF
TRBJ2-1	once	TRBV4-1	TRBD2	TGCGCCAGCAGCCAAGTACTAGCGGGAGCGTGGAATGAGCAGTTCTTC	CASSQVLAGAWNEQFF
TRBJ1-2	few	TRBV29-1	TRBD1	TGCAGCGTTAGACAGGGGGCGGTCGGCTACACCTTC	CSVRQGAVGYTF
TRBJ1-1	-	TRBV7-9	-	TGTGCCAGCAGCATCGACAGGAGGCGCACTGAAGCTTTCTTT	CASSIDRRRTEAFF
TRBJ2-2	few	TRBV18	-	TGTGCCAGCTCATCCGGGATTAACACCGGGGAGCTGTTTTTT	CASSSGINTGELFF
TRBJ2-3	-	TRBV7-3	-	TGTGCCAGCAGCTTAACGAGGGGGACCAGCCGTGGCACAGATACGCAGTATTTT	CASSLTRGTSRGTDTQYF
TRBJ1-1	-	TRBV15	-	TGTGCCACCAGCAGATTAGGACAGACGAACACTGAAGCTTTCTTT	CATSRLGQTNTEAFF
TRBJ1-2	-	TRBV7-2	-	TGTGCCAGCAGCTTGCCGGGAAATGGCTACACCTTC	CASSLPGNGYTF
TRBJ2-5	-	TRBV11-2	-	TGTGCCAGCAGGGACTTCCAAGAGACCCAGTACTTC	CASRDFQETQYF
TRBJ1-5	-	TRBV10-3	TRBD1	TGTGCCATCAGTTCGACAGGGGGGAATCAGCCCCAGCATTTT	CAISSTGGNQPQHF
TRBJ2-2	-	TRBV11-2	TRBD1	TGTGCCAGCAGACCCGGGACAGGGGCCGGGGAGCTGTTTTTT	CASRPGTGAGELFF
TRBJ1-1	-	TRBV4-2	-	TGTGCCAGCAGCCAAGCAGCGCAACAGGGCTCCATGAACACTGAAGCTTTCTTT	CASSQAAQQGSMNTEAFF
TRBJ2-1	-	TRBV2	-	TGTGCCACCGCGTGGACGGGGAGCTCCTACAATGAGCAGTTCTTC	CATAWTGSSYNEQFF
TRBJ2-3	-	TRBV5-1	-	TGCGCCAGCAGCTTGGGTAGCGGATTCACAGATACGCAGTATTTT	CASSLGSGFTDTQYF
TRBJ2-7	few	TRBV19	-	TGTGCCAGTAGTCCGGGACTTCTTTCATACTACGAGCAGTACTTC	CASSPGLLSYYEQYF
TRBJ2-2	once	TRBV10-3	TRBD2	TGTGCCATCAGTGGGACCGGCGGGGGGACCGGGGAGCTGTTTTTT	CAISGTGGGTGELFF
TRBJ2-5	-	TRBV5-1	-	TGCGCCAGCAGCTTGGTGTCTAGTGGAGAGACCCAGTACTTC	CASSLVSSGETQYF
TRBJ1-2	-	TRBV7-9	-	TGTGCCAGCAAGGGAGGGAATATCTATGGCTACACCTTC	CASKGGNIYGYTF
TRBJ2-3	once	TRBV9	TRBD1	TGTGCCAGACAACCGGGACAGGGAGTGACAGATACGCAGTATTTT	CARQPGQGVTDTQYF
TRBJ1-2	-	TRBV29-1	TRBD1	TGCAGCGTTGGGACAGGTCGAGGGTATGGCTACACCTTC	CSVGTGRGYGYTF
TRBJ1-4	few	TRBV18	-	TGTGCCAGCTCATCCCCGGGACTCCTCACGGGAAAACTGTTTTTT	CASSSPGLLTGKLFF
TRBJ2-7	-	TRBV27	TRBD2	TGTGCCAGCAGTTTACATTCTGCGACTAGCGGCCTGAGCTCCTACGAGCAGTACTTC	CASSLHSATSGLSSYEQYF
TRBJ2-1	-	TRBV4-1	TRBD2	TGCGCCAGCAGCCACACCGTAATAGCGGGGGGGCCCTCCTACAATGAGCAGTTCTTC	CASSHTVIAGGPSYNEQFF
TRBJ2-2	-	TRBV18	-	TGTGCCAGCTCAGCCAAAACCACTCTCGGACAGTCGAACACCGGGGAGCTGTTTTTT	CASSAKTTLGQSNTGELFF
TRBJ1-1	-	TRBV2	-	TGTGCCAGCAGTGTCAATGCTTTCTTT	CASSVNAFF
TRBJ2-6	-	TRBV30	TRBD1	TGTGCCTGGACCAAGGGGGCGGACGGGGCCAACGTCCTGACTTTC	CAWTKGADGANVLTF
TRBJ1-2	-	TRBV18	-	TGTGCCAGCTCACCACCATCGGGTTATGGCTACACCTTC	CASSPPSGYGYTF
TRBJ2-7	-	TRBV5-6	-	TGTGCCAGCAGCTATCAAATCTGGTGGGTGAACAGCTCCTACGAGCAGTACTTC	CASSYQIWWVNSSYEQYF
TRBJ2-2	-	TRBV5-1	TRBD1	TGCGCCAGCAGCTTGCAGGGGGCGACCGGCACCGGGGAGCTGTTTTTT	CASSLQGATGTGELFF
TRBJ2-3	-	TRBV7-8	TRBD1	TGTGCCAGCAGCTTAGGTGGACAGGGGATCCCAGATACGCAGTATTTT	CASSLGGQGIPDTQYF
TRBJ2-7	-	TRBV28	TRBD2	TGTGCCAGCAGATCTAGCGGGGGGGGGTACGAGCAGTACTTC	CASRSSGGGYEQYF
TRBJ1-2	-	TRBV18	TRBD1	TGTGCCAGCTCACCCGTGGGACAGGGGGCTTATGGCTACACCTTC	CASSPVGQGAYGYTF
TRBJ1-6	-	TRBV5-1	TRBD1	TGCGCCAGCAGTTCCGGTCCGGGACAGATTAATTCACCCCTCCACTTT	CASSSGPGQINSPLHF
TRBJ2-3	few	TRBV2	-	TGTGCCAGCAGTGAAGGGACAGTGTTGGATACGCAGTATTTT	CASSEGTVLDTQYF
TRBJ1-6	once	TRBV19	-	TGTGCCAGTAGTCTCCGGAGCTCACCCCTCCACTTT	CASSLRSSPLHF
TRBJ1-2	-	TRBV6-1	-	TGTGCCAGCAACCGAGAACGGGGGGGAGAAGGCTACACCTTC	CASNRERGGEGYTF
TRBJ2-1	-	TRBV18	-	TGTGCCAGCTCGCGTCTGCAGGGGTTTGGGAATGAGCAGTTCTTC	CASSRLQGFGNEQFF
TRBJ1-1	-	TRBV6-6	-	TGTGCCAGCAGTTACGGGGAGAGGACTGAAGCTTTCTTT	CASSYGERTEAFF
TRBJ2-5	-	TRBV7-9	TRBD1	TGTGCCAGCAACAGGGGGCGAGAGACCCAGTACTTC	CASNRGRETQYF
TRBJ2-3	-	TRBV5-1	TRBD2	TGCGCCAGCACGAGCGGGAGCGTGGGAGATACGCAGTATTTT	CASTSGSVGDTQYF
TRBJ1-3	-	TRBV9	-	TGTGCCAGCAGCTCCCCAGCCGACAGCTCTGGAAACACCATATATTTT	CASSSPADSSGNTIYF
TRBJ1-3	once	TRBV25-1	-	TGTGCCAGCAGACAGAGCTCTGGAAACACCATATATTTT	CASRQSSGNTIYF
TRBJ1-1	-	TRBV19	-	TGTGCCAGTAGTATCCATGGGGGGGGTCAAGCTTTCTTT	CASSIHGGGQAFF
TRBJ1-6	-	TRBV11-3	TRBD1	TGTGCCAGCAGCCTGGGACAGGATCATAATTCACCCCTCCACTTT	CASSLGQDHNSPLHF
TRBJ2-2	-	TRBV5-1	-	TGCGCCAGCACGCGGCAAAGCTATAACACCGGGGAGCTGTTTTTT	CASTRQSYNTGELFF
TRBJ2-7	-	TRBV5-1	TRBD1	TGCGCCAGCAGCTTTGGACAGGTCGACAACGAGCAGTACTTC	CASSFGQVDNEQYF
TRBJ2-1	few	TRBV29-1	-	TGCAGCGTTGAAGGAAACAGGGACAATGAGCAGTTCTTC	CSVEGNRDNEQFF